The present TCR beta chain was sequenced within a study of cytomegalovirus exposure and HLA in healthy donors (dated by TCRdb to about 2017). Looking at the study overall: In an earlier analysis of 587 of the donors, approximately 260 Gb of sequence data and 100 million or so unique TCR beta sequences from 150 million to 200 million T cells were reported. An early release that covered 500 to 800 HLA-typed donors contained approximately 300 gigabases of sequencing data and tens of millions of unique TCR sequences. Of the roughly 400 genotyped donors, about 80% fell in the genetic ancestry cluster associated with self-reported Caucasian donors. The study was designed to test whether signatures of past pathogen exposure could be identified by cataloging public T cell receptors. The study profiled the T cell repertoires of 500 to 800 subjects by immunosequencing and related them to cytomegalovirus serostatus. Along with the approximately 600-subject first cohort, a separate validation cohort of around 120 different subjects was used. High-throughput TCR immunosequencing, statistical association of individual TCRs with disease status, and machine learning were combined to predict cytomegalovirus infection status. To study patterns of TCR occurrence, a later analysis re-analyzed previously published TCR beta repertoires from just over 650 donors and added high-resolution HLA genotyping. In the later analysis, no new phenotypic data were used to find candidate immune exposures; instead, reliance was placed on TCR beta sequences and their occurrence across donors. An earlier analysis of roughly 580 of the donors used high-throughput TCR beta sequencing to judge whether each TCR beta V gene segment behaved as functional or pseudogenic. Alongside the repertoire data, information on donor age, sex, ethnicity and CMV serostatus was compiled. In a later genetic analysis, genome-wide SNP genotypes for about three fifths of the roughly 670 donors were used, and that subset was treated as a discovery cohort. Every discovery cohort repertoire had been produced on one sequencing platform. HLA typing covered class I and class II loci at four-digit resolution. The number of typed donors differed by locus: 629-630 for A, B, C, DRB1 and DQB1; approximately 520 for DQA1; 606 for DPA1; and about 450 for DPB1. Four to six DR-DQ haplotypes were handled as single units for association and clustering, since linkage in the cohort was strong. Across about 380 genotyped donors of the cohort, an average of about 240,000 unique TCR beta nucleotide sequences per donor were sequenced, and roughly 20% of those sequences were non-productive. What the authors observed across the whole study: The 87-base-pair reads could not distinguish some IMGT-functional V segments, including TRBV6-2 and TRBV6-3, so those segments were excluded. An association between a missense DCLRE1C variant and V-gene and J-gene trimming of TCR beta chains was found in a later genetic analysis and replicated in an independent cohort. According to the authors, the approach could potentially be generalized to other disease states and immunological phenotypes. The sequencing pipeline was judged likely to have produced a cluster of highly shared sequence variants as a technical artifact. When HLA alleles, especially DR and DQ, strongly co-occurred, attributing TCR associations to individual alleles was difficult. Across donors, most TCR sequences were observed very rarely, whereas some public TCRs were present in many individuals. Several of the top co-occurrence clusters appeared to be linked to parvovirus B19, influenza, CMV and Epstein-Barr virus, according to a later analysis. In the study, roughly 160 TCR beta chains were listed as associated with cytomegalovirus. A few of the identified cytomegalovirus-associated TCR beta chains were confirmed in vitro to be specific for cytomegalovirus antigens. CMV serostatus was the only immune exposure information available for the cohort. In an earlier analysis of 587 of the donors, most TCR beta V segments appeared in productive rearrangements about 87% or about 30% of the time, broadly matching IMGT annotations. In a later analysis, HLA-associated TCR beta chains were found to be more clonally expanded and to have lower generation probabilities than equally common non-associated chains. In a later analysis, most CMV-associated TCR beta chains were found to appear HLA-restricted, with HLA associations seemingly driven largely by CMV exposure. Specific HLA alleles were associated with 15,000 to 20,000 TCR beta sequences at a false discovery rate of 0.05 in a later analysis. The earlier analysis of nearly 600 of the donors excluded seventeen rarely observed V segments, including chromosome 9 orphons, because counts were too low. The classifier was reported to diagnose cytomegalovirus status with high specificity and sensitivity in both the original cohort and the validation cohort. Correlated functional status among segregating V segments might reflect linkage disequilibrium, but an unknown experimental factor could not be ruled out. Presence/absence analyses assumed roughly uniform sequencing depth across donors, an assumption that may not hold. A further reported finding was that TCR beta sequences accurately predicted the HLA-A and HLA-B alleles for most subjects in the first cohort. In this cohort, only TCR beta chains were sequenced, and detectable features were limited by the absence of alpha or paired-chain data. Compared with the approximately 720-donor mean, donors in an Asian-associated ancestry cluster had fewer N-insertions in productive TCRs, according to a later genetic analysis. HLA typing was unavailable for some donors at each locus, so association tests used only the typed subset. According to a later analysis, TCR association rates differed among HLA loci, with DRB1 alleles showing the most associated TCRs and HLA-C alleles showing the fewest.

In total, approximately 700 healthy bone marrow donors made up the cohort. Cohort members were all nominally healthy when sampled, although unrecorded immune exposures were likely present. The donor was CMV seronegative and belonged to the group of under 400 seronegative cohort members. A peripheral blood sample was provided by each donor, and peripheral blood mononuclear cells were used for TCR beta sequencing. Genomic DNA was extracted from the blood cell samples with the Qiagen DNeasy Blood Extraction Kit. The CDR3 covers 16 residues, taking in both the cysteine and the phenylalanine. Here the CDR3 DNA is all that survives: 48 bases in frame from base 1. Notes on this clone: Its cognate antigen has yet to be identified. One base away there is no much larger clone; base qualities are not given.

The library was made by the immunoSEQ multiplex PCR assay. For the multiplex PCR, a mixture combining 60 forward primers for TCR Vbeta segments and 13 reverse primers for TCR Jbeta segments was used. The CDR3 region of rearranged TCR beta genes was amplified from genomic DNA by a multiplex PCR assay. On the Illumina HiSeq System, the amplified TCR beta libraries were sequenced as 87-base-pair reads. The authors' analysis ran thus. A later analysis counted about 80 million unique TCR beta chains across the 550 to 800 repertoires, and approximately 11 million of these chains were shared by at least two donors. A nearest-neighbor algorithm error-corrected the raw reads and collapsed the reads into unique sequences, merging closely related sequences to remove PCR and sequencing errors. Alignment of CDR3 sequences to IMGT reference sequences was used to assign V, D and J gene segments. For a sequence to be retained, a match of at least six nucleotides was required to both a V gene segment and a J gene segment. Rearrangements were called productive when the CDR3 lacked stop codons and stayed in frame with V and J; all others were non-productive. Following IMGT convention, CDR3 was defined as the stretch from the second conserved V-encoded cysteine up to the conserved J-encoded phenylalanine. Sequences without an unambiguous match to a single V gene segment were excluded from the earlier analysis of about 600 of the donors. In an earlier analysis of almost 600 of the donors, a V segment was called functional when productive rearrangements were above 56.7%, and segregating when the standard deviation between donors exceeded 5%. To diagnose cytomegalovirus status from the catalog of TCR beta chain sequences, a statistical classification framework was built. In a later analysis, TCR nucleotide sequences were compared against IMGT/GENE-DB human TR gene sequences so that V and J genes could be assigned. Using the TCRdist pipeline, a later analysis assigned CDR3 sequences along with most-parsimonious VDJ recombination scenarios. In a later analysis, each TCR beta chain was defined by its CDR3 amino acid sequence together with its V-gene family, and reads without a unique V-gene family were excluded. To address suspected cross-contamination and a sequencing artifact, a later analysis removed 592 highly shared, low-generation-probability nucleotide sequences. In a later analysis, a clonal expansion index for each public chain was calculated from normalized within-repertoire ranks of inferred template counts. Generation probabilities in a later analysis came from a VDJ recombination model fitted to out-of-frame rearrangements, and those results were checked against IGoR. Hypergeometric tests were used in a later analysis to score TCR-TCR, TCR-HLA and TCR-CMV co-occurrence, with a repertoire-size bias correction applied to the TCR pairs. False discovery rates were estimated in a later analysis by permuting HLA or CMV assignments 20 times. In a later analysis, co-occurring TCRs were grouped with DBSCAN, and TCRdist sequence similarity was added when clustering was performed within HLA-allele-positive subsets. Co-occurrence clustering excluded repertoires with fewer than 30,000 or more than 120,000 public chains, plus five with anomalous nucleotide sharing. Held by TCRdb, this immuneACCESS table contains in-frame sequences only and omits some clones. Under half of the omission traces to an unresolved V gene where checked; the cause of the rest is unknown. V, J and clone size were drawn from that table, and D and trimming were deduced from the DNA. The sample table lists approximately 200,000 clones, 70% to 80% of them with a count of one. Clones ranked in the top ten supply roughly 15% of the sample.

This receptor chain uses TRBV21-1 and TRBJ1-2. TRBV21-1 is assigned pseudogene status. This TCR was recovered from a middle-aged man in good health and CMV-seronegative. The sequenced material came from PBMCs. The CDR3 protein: CASSKRVHVVGYGYTF. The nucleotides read TGTGCCAGCAGCAAAAGAGTGCACGTTGTTGGCTATGGCTACACCTTC.